These 6 T cell receptor beta chains share one sample of origin, sequenced in a study of T cell clones after liver transplantation. This table comes from immunoSEQ multiplex PCR, and its TCRdb copy is limited to in-frame clones, with some not included. The profile shows around 51,000 clones, roughly nine tenths of them singletons. The sample here was CD8+ T cells from blood, taken 12 months after liver transplant. The receptors were gathered from a human patient who received a liver transplant. Some T cells may possibly be graft donor cells.

V and J are TRBV27 and TRBJ2-5; 8 bases are shared with TRBD1. The CDR3 has 12 amino acids. V lost 6 bases, J lost 5 bases, and 2 bases stayed unmatched. CDR1 and CDR2 from the germline V gene are MNHEY and SMNVEV (reference sequence). CDR3 DNA: TGTGCCAGCAGGGACAGGGCCGAGACCCAGTACTTC. Translated: CASRDRAETQYF.

This clone was detected ten times or more. The genes are TRBV28 and TRBJ1-1; no clear D. Per germline, CDR1 MDHEN and CDR2 SYDVKM. CDR3 length: 13 residues. V gave up 5 bases and J gave up 5 bases, with 12 bases separating them. CDR3 sequence (DNA): TGTGCCAGCAGTCCCGCGGGCGGGACTGAAGCTTTCTTT. This codes for CASSPAGGTEAFF.

The chain has TRBV7-6 and TRBJ2-7; 8 bases agree with TRBD2. The CDR3 runs 14 residues. Germline CDR1 and CDR2: SGHVS and FNYEAQ. Trimming removed 5 bases from V and 2 bases from J; junction bases left unmatched: 5. CDR3 in DNA: TGTGCCAGCAGCGGGGGACTAGGGACCTACGAGCAGTACTTC. Translating gives CASSGGLGTYEQYF. Combining the CDR3 with reference TRBV7-6 and TRBJ2-7 gives the whole variable domain GAGVSQSPRYKVTKRGQDVALRCDPISGHVSLYWYRQALGQGPEFLTYFNYEAQQDKSGLPNDRFSAERPEGSISTLTIQRTEQRDSAMYRCASSGGLGTYEQYFGPGTRLTVT.

The rearrangement joins TRBV18 to TRBJ1-4; D might be TRBD1 (5 bases). CDR3 size: 14 residues. With 0 bases removed from V and 8 bases from J, the gap between germline ends came to 10 bases. CDR1 and CDR2 from the germline V gene are KGHSH and LQKENI. CDR3 in DNA: TGTGCCAGCTCACCACCCGCCGGGGGGGAAAAACTGTTTTTT. Translation gives CASSPPAGGEKLFF.

A single count supports this clone. V gene TRBV19 combines with J gene TRBJ2-7; 8 bases are a match to TRBD1. V was clipped by 4 bases and J by 5 bases; unmatched bases: 4. CDR1 and CDR2 from the germline V gene are LNHDA and SQIVND (reference sequence). This CDR3 has 13 residues. DNA for the CDR3: TGTGCCAGTAGTACCCTGACAGGGGACGAGCAGTACTTC. The encoded protein is CASSTLTGDEQYF.

This chain connects TRBV9 to TRBJ1-2; perhaps TRBD1 as D (5 bases). Germline V gene sequence: CDR1 SGDLS, CDR2 YYNGEE. Trimming stripped 0 bases from V and 8 bases from J, with 14 bases between. This CDR3 contains 14 residues. CDR3 nucleotides: TGTGCCAGCAGCGTAGCTACTGGGGGGAGAGGCTACACCTTC. It translates to CASSVATGGRGYTF.